The following is a T cell receptor (beta chain) sequence with its context. Its antigen is currently unknown. The sample originates from a study of early T cells in non-severe SARS-CoV-2 infection. Study-level information: Bulk RNA isolated from unsorted whole blood underwent sequencing; chains were not paired. Findings and limits, study-wide: Comparison of clonotypes with VDJdb favored anti-spike CD8 responses while missing private and CD4 specificities.

Attachment of unique molecular identifiers was made to individual cDNA molecules. TCRdb re-called the 5' RACE reads with MiXCR, one entry per CDR3 protein. The sample consists of some 67,000 distinct CDR3 sequences, 9% to 10% of them appearing once. This CDR3 spans 18 amino acids. V shed 8 bases and J 2 bases; nucleotides not matched to a gene: 11. From germline, CDR1 is MNHEY and CDR2 SVGAGI. The sequencing used whole blood, collected at baseline. V is TRBV6-5 and J is TRBJ2-6, with 11 bases that match TRBD2. The source of this sequence is an adult who was a healthcare worker with PCR-confirmed SARS-CoV-2 infection or an uninfected control (not recorded which). This chain's CDR3 is CASRLIAGGPTGANVLTF. The CDR3, as DNA: TGTGCCAGCCGATTAATAGCGGGAGGGCCAACTGGGGCCAACGTCCTGACTTTC.